The source of this T cell receptor (beta chain) is a study of cytomegalovirus exposure and HLA in healthy donors. Germline CDR1 is SGHRS and CDR2 is YFSETQ. The CDR3 is made up of 15 amino acids. With V trimmed by 4 bases and J by 9 bases, 12 bases remained unmatched. Primers for the PCR totalled 60 Vbeta and 13 Jbeta. Some clones are missing from TCRdb's copy, which holds only in-frame ones; the method was immunoSEQ multiplex PCR. The sample carries about 130,000 clones, less than 85% recorded once. The TCR sequence derives from a man aged 25-45 years in good health and CMV-seropositive. The chain combines TRBV5-1 with TRBJ2-3; 9 bases map to TRBD1. The material sequenced was PBMCs. The CDR3 DNA sequence: TGCGCCAGCAGCCTGCGGACAGGGGTCGAAATCACGCAGTATTTT. It specifies CASSLRTGVEITQYF.